A single sample is the source of the 28 T cell receptor beta chains below, sequenced in a study of blood T cell repertoires in COVID-19. Clones were read by immunoSEQ multiplex PCR, and TCRdb kept only the in-frame ones, dropping some. Of nearly 350,000 clones detected, roughly nine tenths appear once; the ten largest clones hold roughly 0.94%. Specimen: PBMCs or T cells enriched from blood (not recorded which). These receptors were taken from a woman aged 25-40 years who had recovered from COVID-19.

J is TRBJ2-7 and V is TRBV7-9; TRBD1 matches at 7 bases. The CDR3 has 15 residues. The ends lost 1 base at V and 0 bases at J; junction bases unmatched: 3. The germline gives CDR1 SEHNR, CDR2 FQNEAQ (reference sequence). CDR3 region: CASSLERTGSYEQYF. CDR3 DNA: TGTGCCAGCAGCTTAGAAAGGACAGGCTCCTACGAGCAGTACTTC.

The chain joins TRBV28 to TRBJ2-2; a weak D match, TRBD2 (5 bases). The CDR3 extends over 13 amino acids. Germline V lookup: CDR1 MDHEN, CDR2 SYDVKM. V was clipped by 4 bases and J by 6 bases, with 9 bases between them. The CDR3 DNA reads TGTGCCAGCAGTTCCGCTAGCCCCGGGGAGCTGTTTTTT. It encodes CASSSASPGELFF.

The chain joins TRBV19 to TRBJ1-2; D might be TRBD1 (5 bases). The V gene lost 2 bases and the J gene lost 2 bases, with 12 bases spanning the gap. The CDR3 contains 15 residues. Per the germline V gene, CDR1 is LNHDA and CDR2 is SQIVND (reference sequence). The DNA of the CDR3 is TGTGCCAGTAGTATAAGATCCGGGGGAAACTATGGCTACACCTTC. It specifies CASSIRSGGNYGYTF.

The chain links TRBV7-6 to TRBJ2-1, with D perhaps matching TRBD1 (6 bases). V shed 1 base and J shed 4 bases, with 11 bases lying between them. The V gene's germline CDR1 is SGHVS and CDR2 FNYEAQ. CDR3 length equals 15 residues. This chain's CDR3 is CASSLVDSEYNEQFF. CDR3 nucleotide sequence: TGTGCCAGCAGCTTAGTGGACAGCGAATACAATGAGCAGTTCTTC.

The chain employs TRBV5-1 and TRBJ2-5, with 10 positions matching TRBD2. V trimming: 3 bases; J trimming: 5 bases; junction bases outside the gene matches: 10. Germline V gives CDR1 SGHRS, CDR2 YFSETQ. There are 16 residues in the CDR3. CDR3 protein: CASSSGVAGGSETQYF. For the CDR3, the DNA is TGCGCCAGCAGCTCCGGAGTAGCGGGGGGTTCGGAGACCCAGTACTTC.

This clone was seen just once. V and J are TRBV3-1 (or the pseudogene TRBV3-2) and TRBJ2-2; 9 nucleotides align to TRBD1. The CDR3 runs to 17 residues. Germline assignment: CDR1 LGHDT and CDR2 YNNKEL (reference sequence). J lost 4 bases, V lost 4 bases, and 10 bases had no gene match. CDR3 sequence (DNA): TGTGCCAGCAGCCTTGGGACAGGGATTATCGTCACCGGGGAGCTGTTTTTT. It is translated as CASSLGTGIIVTGELFF.

This clone has only one observation. The V call is TRBV19, the J call TRBJ2-1; 7 nucleotides agree with TRBD2. Germline CDR1 reads LNHDA; CDR2 reads SQIVND (reference sequence). This CDR3 is built from 17 residues. The ends lost 0 bases at V and 0 bases at J; junction bases unmatched: 5. The CDR3 region has the DNA TGTGCCAGTAGTATAGATAGGTGGACTAGCTCCTACAATGAGCAGTTCTTC. Translation: CASSIDRWTSSYNEQFF.

The chain recombines TRBV5-8 with TRBJ1-4, with D perhaps TRBD1 (6 bases). Germline values: CDR1 SGHTS, CDR2 YDEGEE. V was pared by 4 bases and J by 4 bases, with 14 bases between. The CDR3 covers 15 residues. The DNA of the CDR3 is TGTGCCAGCAGCCGTGGGGGAGGGGGTAATGAAAAACTGTTTTTT. Encoded protein: CASSRGGGGNEKLFF.

Of note for this clone: This specimen includes other DNA sequences encoding the same CDR3. The chain is built from TRBV6-1 and TRBJ2-7, with D unclear. Trimming removed 1 base from V and 0 bases from J, with 10 bases in between. Germline V gene data show CDR1 as MNHNS and CDR2 as SASEGT. CDR3 length: 15 residues. CDR3 nucleotides: TGTGCCAGCAGTGAAGTCGCAGGCAGCTCCTACGAGCAGTACTTC. Its translation is CASSEVAGSSYEQYF.

The V gene is TRBV19, the J gene TRBJ2-3, with 10 bases matching TRBD1. This CDR3 is 15 amino acids long. Trimming took 5 bases from V and 0 from J; bases not matched to a gene: 2. Germline V gene data show CDR1 as LNHDA and CDR2 as SQIVND (reference sequence). Here the CDR3 DNA reads TGTGCCAGTAGTTTGGGACAGGGGAGCACAGATACGCAGTATTTT. It yields the protein CASSLGQGSTDTQYF.

The chain joins TRBV5-1 to TRBJ1-1, with TRBD1 identical over 8 bases. Trimming at V came to 0 bases and at J to 6 bases, leaving 10 bases not matched to a gene. There are 16 residues in the CDR3. CDR1 SGHRS and CDR2 YFSETQ come from the germline V gene. The CDR3 loop reads CASSLGDRGGGAEAFF. The CDR3 region has the DNA TGCGCCAGCAGCTTGGGCGACAGGGGCGGGGGCGCTGAAGCTTTCTTT.

This chain connects TRBV28 to TRBJ2-7; 11 bases are a match to TRBD1. The CDR3 runs to 16 residues. Germline values: CDR1 MDHEN, CDR2 SYDVKM. V shed 6 bases, J shed 1 base, and the junction held 8 bases outside the gene matches. The CDR3: CASSYGRDRGSYEQYF. The DNA for the CDR3 is TGTGCCAGCAGCTACGGCCGGGACAGGGGGTCCTACGAGCAGTACTTC. The full variable domain, rest sourced from reference TRBV28 and TRBJ2-7, is DVKVTQSSRYLVKRTGEKVFLECVQDMDHENMFWYRQDPGLGLRLIYFSYDVKMKEKGDIPEGYSVSREKKERFSLILESASTNQTSMYLCASSYGRDRGSYEQYFGPGTRLTVT.

This chain connects TRBV11-2 to TRBJ2-1; weak D call: TRBD1 (5 bases). Trimming cost V 2 bases and J 4 bases, with 9 bases left between them. This CDR3 spans 14 amino acids. Germline CDR1 reads SGHAT; CDR2 reads FQNNGV. This chain's CDR3 is CASSLQQVYNEQFF. CDR3 coding DNA: TGTGCCAGCAGCTTACAACAGGTATACAATGAGCAGTTCTTC. Using reference TRBV11-2 and TRBJ2-1 for the parts outside the CDR3, the full variable domain is EAGVAQSPRYKIIEKRQSVAFWCNPISGHATLYWYQQILGQGPKLLIQFQNNGVVDDSQLPKDRFSAERLKGVDSTLKIQPAKLEDSAVYLCASSLQQVYNEQFFGPGTRLTVL.

The genes are TRBV28 and TRBJ2-1; D is undetermined. The CDR3 consists of 16 residues. The germline V gene has CDR1 MDHEN and CDR2 SYDVKM. Trimming stripped 5 bases from V and 5 bases from J, with 19 bases between. The CDR3 nucleotides are TGTGCCAGCAGTCTCCCCAGGCAGGTCTGGGACAATGAGCAGTTCTTC. This sequence encodes CASSLPRQVWDNEQFF.

V usage is TRBV19 and J usage is TRBJ1-1; D not resolved. There are 15 residues in the CDR3. Looked up from germline, CDR1 is LNHDA and CDR2 is SQIVND (reference sequence). Deletions cut 5 bases from V and 2 bases from J, with 15 bases between. The CDR3 sequence is CASSPAEGANTEAFF. The CDR3 DNA reads TGTGCCAGTAGTCCCGCCGAGGGCGCAAACACTGAAGCTTTCTTT.

The chain combines TRBV2 with TRBJ1-6; 8 bases fit TRBD1. CDR3 size: 13 residues. J gave up 10 bases and V 8 bases, and 7 bases lay outside the gene matches. From germline, CDR1 is SNHLY and CDR2 FYNNEI. CDR3 region: CASSRGPGSPLHF. The CDR3 DNA follows: TGTGCCAGCTCCAGGGGGCCGGGATCACCCCTCCACTTT.

The chain is built from TRBV5-1 and TRBJ2-2; D might be TRBD2 (6 bases). The germline V gene encodes CDR1 SGHRS and CDR2 YFSETQ. V lost 4 bases and J 4 bases, leaving 20 bases between the germline ends. The CDR3 has 17 amino acids. The DNA of the CDR3 is TGCGCCAGCAGCGTTGGGGGACTCCGGCCGGGCACCGGGGAGCTGTTTTTT. Amino acids: CASSVGGLRPGTGELFF.

V usage is TRBV24-1 and J usage is TRBJ2-7; possible D gene TRBD2, 6 bases. V was clipped by 9 bases and J by 0 bases, with 11 bases between them. Germline V lookup: CDR1 KGHDR, CDR2 SFDVKD. The CDR3 is 13 residues long. The CDR3: CATGTESSYEQYF. The CDR3 region has the DNA TGTGCCACCGGGACTGAGAGCTCCTACGAGCAGTACTTC.

V and J are TRBV19 and TRBJ2-7; 8 bases match TRBD1. Germline V gene sequence: CDR1 LNHDA, CDR2 SQIVND (reference sequence). The J segment lost 2 bases and the V segment lost 10 bases, leaving 10 bases of the junction unmatched. The length of the CDR3 is 14 residues. The CDR3 here is CATKQTGETYEQYF. The DNA of the CDR3 is TGTGCCACCAAACAGACAGGGGAGACCTACGAGCAGTACTTC.

The chain employs TRBV3-1 (or the pseudogene TRBV3-2) and TRBJ1-2; 7 nucleotides align to TRBD1. Per the germline V gene, CDR1 is LGHDT and CDR2 is YNNKEL (reference sequence). The length of the CDR3 is 18 residues. V gave up 0 bases and J gave up 5 bases; unmatched junction bases: 15. The CDR3 protein is CASSQDEAGYRGRYGYTF. The CDR3 DNA reads TGTGCCAGCAGCCAAGATGAGGCCGGCTACAGGGGACGGTATGGCTACACCTTC.

J is TRBJ1-6 and V is TRBV7-2; 7 nucleotides line up with TRBD1. The CDR3 is made up of 14 amino acids. J lost 7 bases, V lost 3 bases, and 3 bases had no gene match. Germline V gene data show CDR1 as SGHTA and CDR2 as FQGNSA. CDR3 amino acids: CASSLTGSNSPLHF. The CDR3 DNA follows: TGTGCCAGCAGCTTGACAGGGTCCAATTCACCCCTCCACTTT.

This clone was counted between two and nine times. The rearrangement uses TRBV2 and TRBJ1-2, with TRBD1 identical over 9 bases. This CDR3 spans 15 amino acids. From germline, CDR1 is SNHLY and CDR2 FYNNEI. The junction had 10 bases not matched to a gene; V was cut back by 4 bases and J by 7 bases. The CDR3 DNA is TGTGCCAGCAGTGTGTCTCTACAGGGGGCGGGTGGCTACACCTTC. Its translation is CASSVSLQGAGGYTF.

This chain joins TRBV6-5 and TRBJ1-5; a possible D gene is TRBD1 (5 bases). From germline, CDR1 is MNHEY and CDR2 SVGAGI. This CDR3 contains 15 residues. V gave up 0 bases and J gave up 11 bases, with 17 bases separating them. The CDR3 loop reads CASSYSTTGAKAQHF. CDR3 sequence (DNA): TGTGCCAGCAGTTACTCGACAACAGGAGCGAAAGCCCAGCATTTT.

In nucleotides, the CDR3 is TGCGCCAGCAGCCAAGGGCTGACAGGGAACTACGAGCAGTACTTC. Encoded protein: CASSQGLTGNYEQYF. The chain couples TRBV4-1 to TRBJ2-7; TRBD1 matches at 7 bases. J gave up 3 bases and V 1 base, and 6 bases lay outside the gene matches. CDR3 length: 15 residues. Per the germline V gene, CDR1 is MGHRA and CDR2 is YSYEKL.

V is TRBV30 and J is TRBJ1-4, with 7 bases lining up with TRBD1. This CDR3 is 16 amino acids long. CDR1 and CDR2 from the germline V gene are GTSNPN and SVGIG (reference sequence). With V trimmed by 2 bases and J by 4 bases, 10 bases remained unmatched. Written as DNA, the CDR3 is TGTGCCTGGAGTACACATGCACAGGGGCGTAATGAAAAACTGTTTTTT. Translating gives CAWSTHAQGRNEKLFF.

V usage is TRBV4-1 and J usage is TRBJ2-7; tentatively, D is TRBD1 (6 bases). The ends were cut back, 4 bases at V and 0 bases at J, with 16 bases in the middle. CDR3 length: 16 amino acids. Germline V gene lookup returns CDR1 MGHRA and CDR2 YSYEKL. The chain's CDR3 is CASSLVGQGYSYEQYF. Written as DNA, the CDR3 is TGCGCCAGCAGCCTAGTAGGGCAGGGGTACTCCTACGAGCAGTACTTC.

This chain connects TRBV11-2 to TRBJ1-2, with D perhaps matching TRBD1 (5 bases). The V end was cut by 5 bases, the J end by 6 bases, with 16 bases between. Germline CDR1 SGHAT, CDR2 FQNNGV. CDR3 length: 14 residues. CDR3 residues: CASSIGSGLDGYTF. The CDR3 region has the DNA TGTGCCAGCAGCATCGGTTCAGGGTTAGATGGCTACACCTTC.

This chain joins TRBV7-2 and TRBJ2-3, with D possibly being TRBD1 (6 bases). The CDR3 consists of 16 residues. The V gene's germline CDR1 is SGHTA and CDR2 FQGNSA. Trimming pared 5 bases from V and 2 bases from J, leaving 17 bases between. CDR3 sequence reads: CASSIKVRDTTDTQYF. DNA of the CDR3: TGTGCCAGCAGCATAAAAGTCCGGGACACCACAGATACGCAGTATTTT. The full variable domain, with the rest looked up from reference TRBV7-2 and TRBJ2-3, is GAGVSQSPSNKVTEKGKDVELRCDPISGHTALYWYRQSLGQGLEFLIYFQGNSAPDKSGLPSDRFSAERTGGSVSTLTIQRTQQEDSAVYLCASSIKVRDTTDTQYFGPGTRLTVL.